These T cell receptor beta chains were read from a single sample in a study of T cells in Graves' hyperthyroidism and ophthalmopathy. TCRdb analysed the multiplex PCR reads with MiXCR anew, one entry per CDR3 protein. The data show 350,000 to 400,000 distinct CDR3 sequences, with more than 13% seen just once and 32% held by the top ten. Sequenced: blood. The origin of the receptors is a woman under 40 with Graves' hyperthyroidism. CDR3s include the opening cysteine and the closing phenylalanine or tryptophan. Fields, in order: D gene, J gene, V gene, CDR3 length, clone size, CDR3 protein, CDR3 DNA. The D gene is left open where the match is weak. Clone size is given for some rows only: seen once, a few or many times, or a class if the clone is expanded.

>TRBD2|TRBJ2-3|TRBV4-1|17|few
CASSQGGGRGVADTQYF
TGCGCCAGCAGCCAAGGGGGCGGGAGAGGAGTCGCAGATACGCAGTATTTT
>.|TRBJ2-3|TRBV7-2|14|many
CASSLAGGGDTQYF
TGTGCCAGCAGCTTAGCGGGAGGAGGAGATACGCAGTATTTT
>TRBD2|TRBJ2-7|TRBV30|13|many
CAWRTSGSYEQYF
TGTGCCTGGAGGACTAGCGGGAGCTACGAGCAGTACTTC
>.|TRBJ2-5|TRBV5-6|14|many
CASSLAVGRETQYF
TGTGCCAGCAGCTTGGCTGTGGGAAGGGAGACCCAGTACTTC
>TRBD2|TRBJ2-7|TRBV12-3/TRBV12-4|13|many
CASSPTSYYEQYF
TGTGCCAGCAGTCCGACTAGCTACTACGAGCAGTACTTC
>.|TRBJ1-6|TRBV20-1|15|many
CSARSGSPYNSPLHF
TGCAGTGCTCGCTCTGGGAGCCCGTATAATTCACCCCTCCACTTT
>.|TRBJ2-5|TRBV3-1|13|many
CASSQARGETQYF
TGTGCCAGCAGCCAAGCCCGGGGGGAGACCCAGTACTTC
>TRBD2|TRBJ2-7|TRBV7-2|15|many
CASSLGGRAGDEQYF
TGTGCCAGCAGCTTGGGGGGAAGAGCGGGAGATGAGCAGTACTTC
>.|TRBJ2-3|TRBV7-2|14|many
CASSSGVVGDTQYF
TGTGCCAGCAGCTCCGGGGTGGTCGGTGATACGCAGTATTTT
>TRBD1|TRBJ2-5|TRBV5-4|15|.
CASSLATGFQETQYF
TGTGCCAGCAGCTTAGCGACAGGGTTCCAAGAGACCCAGTACTTC
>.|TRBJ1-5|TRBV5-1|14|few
CASNKGGSNQPQHF
TGCGCCAGCAACAAGGGGGGGAGCAATCAGCCCCAGCATTTT
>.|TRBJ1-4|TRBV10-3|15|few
CAISERTESNEKLFF
TGTGCCATCAGTGAGAGGACTGAATCTAATGAAAAACTGTTTTTT
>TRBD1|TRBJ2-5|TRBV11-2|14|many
CAIFNRGQQETQYF
TGTGCCATTTTCAACAGGGGGCAACAAGAGACCCAGTACTTC
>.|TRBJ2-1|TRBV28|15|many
CASGPRRSSYNEQFF
TGTGCCAGCGGTCCCAGGAGGAGCTCCTACAATGAGCAGTTCTTC
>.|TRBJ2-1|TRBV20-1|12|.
CSASDNNNEQFF
TGCAGTGCGTCGGACAACAACAATGAGCAGTTCTTC
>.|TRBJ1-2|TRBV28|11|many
CASRSNYGYTF
TGTGCCAGCAGGTCTAACTATGGCTACACCTTC
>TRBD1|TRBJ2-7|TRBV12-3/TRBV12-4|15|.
CASRLMRTGSYEQYF
TGTGCCAGCAGACTCATGAGGACAGGCTCCTACGAGCAGTACTTC
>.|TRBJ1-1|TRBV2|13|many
CASSDKGRGRAFF
TGTGCCAGCAGTGATAAGGGAAGGGGTAGAGCTTTCTTT
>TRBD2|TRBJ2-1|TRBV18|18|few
CASSPLFAPGLAVNEQFF
TGTGCCAGCTCACCACTTTTCGCGCCGGGACTAGCTGTCAATGAGCAGTTCTTC
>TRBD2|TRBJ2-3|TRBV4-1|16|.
CASSQSEGGSTDTQYF
TGCGCCAGCAGCCAATCTGAGGGAGGGAGCACAGATACGCAGTATTTT
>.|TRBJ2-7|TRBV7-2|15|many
CASSLSPGYPYEQYF
TGTGCCAGCAGCTTATCCCCGGGATACCCCTACGAGCAGTACTTC
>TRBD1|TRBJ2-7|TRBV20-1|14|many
CSARESTGGHEQYF
TGCAGTGCTAGAGAATCGACAGGGGGCCACGAGCAGTACTTC
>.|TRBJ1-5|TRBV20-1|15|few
CSAREQGVSNQPQHF
TGCAGTGCTAGGGAACAGGGAGTCAGCAATCAGCCCCAGCATTTT
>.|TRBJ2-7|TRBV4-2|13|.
CASSQVARYEQYF
TGTGCCAGCAGCCAAGTCGCGAGGTACGAGCAGTACTTC
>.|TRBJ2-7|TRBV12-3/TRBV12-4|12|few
CASSFPNYEQYF
TGTGCCAGCAGTTTTCCTAACTACGAGCAGTACTTC
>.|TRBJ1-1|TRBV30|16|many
CAWRMASYKMNTEAFF
TGTGCCTGGAGGATGGCATCCTACAAAATGAACACTGAAGCTTTCTTT
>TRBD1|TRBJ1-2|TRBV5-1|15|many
CASSLGDRGTYGYTF
TGCGCCAGCAGCTTGGGTGACAGGGGGACCTATGGCTACACCTTC
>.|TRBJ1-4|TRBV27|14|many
CASSLLGGYEKLFF
TGTGCCAGCAGTTTATTAGGAGGGTATGAAAAACTGTTTTTT
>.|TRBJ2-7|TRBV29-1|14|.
CSVGEQAGTYEQYF
TGCAGCGTTGGGGAACAGGCGGGAACCTACGAACAGTACTTC
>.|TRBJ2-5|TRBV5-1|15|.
CASSLVGQAGETQYF
TGCGCCAGCAGCTTGGTTGGACAAGCGGGAGAGACCCAGTACTTC
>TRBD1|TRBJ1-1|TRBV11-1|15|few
CASSLGKQGRTEAFF
TGTGCCAGCAGCTTAGGGAAACAGGGGAGGACTGAAGCTTTCTTT
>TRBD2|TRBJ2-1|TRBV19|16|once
CASSIDWTSWNNEQFF
TGTGCCAGTAGTATAGACTGGACTAGTTGGAACAATGAGCAGTTCTTC
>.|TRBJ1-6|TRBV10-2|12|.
CASSRADSPLHF
TGCGCCAGCAGTAGGGCGGATTCACCCCTCCACTTT
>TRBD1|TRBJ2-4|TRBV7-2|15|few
CASSLYSGTENIQYF
TGTGCCAGCAGCCTATATTCCGGGACAGAAAACATTCAGTACTTC
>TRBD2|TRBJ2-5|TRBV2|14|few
CASSERGLAETQYF
TGTGCCAGCAGTGAGAGGGGACTAGCGGAGACCCAGTACTTC
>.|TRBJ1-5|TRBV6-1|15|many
CASSEAPVSNQPQHF
TGTGCCAGCAGTGAAGCGCCTGTAAGCAATCAGCCCCAGCATTTT
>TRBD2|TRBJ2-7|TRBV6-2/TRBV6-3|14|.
CASSPGLVSYEQYF
TGTGCCAGCAGCCCTGGACTAGTTTCCTACGAGCAGTACTTC
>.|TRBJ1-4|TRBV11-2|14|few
CASTPSLSDEKLFF
TGTGCCAGCACCCCGAGTTTGTCTGATGAAAAACTGTTTTTT
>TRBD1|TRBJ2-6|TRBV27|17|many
CASSLGGQANGANVLTF
TGTGCCAGCAGTTTAGGGGGACAGGCTAATGGGGCCAACGTCCTGACTTTC
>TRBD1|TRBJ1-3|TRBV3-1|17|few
CASSQDWTGAAGNTIYF
TGTGCCAGCAGCCAAGACTGGACAGGGGCGGCTGGAAACACCATATATTTT
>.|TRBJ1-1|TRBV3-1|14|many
CASSRLTGNTEAFF
TGTGCCAGCAGCCGACTGACAGGGAACACTGAAGCTTTCTTT
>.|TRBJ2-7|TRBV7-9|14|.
CASSSGRRYYEQYF
TGTGCCAGCAGCTCGGGACGGCGTTACTACGAGCAGTACTTC
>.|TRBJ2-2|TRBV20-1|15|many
CSARVGNAITGELFF
TGCAGTGCTAGAGTGGGAAACGCTATAACCGGGGAGCTGTTTTTT
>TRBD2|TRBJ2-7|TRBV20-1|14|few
CSAIPTSGISEQYF
TGCAGTGCTATACCGACTAGCGGGATAAGCGAGCAGTACTTC
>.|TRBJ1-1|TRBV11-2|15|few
CASSLEGGGVSEAFF
TGTGCCAGCAGCTTAGAAGGGGGGGGGGTCTCTGAAGCTTTCTTT
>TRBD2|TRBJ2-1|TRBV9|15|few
CASSLRAGGANEQFF
TGTGCCAGCAGCTTACGAGCGGGAGGGGCCAATGAGCAGTTCTTC
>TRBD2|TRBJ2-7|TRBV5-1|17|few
CASSLATSGRATYEQYF
TGCGCCAGCAGCTTGGCGACTAGCGGGAGAGCTACCTACGAGCAGTACTTC
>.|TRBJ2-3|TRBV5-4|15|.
CASSRGPQGPDTQYF
TGTGCCAGCAGTCGAGGTCCACAGGGACCAGATACGCAGTATTTT
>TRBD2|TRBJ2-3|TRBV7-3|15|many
CASARASGGTDTQYF
TGTGCCAGCGCCCGGGCTAGCGGGGGCACAGATACGCAGTATTTT
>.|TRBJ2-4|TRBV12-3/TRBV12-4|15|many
CASSVTRDLKNIQYF
TGTGCCAGCAGTGTCACTCGGGACTTGAAAAACATTCAGTACTTC
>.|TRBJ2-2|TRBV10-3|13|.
CAISESSAGELFF
TGTGCCATCAGTGAGTCAAGCGCCGGGGAGCTGTTTTTT
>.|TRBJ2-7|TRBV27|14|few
CASSLFPDRYEQYF
TGTGCCAGCAGTTTATTCCCAGACCGCTACGAGCAGTACTTC
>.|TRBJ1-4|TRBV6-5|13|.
CASSYSPNEKLFF
TGTGCCAGCAGTTACTCGCCTAATGAAAAACTGTTTTTT
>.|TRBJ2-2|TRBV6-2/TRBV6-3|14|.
CASSYGRGAGELFF
TGTGCCAGCAGTTACGGCCGTGGCGCCGGGGAGCTGTTTTTT
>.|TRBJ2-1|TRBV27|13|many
CASSPRWADEQFF
TGTGCCAGCAGTCCTCGCTGGGCCGATGAGCAGTTCTTC